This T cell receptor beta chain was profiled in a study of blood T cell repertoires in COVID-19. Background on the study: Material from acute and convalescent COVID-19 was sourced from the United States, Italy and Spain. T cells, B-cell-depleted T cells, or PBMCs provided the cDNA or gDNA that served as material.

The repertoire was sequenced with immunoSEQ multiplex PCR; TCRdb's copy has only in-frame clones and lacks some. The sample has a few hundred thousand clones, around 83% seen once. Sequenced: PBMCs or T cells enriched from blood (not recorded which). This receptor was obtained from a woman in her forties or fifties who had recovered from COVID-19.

The CDR3 DNA sequence: TGTGCCAGCAGGTCCTACGATTCACCCCTCCACTTT. It specifies CASRSYDSPLHF. The V and J genes are TRBV7-9 and TRBJ1-6; no clear D. With 6 bases removed from V and 8 bases from J, the gap between germline ends came to 8 bases. Looked up from germline, CDR1 is SEHNR and CDR2 is FQNEAQ (reference sequence). The CDR3 covers 12 residues.